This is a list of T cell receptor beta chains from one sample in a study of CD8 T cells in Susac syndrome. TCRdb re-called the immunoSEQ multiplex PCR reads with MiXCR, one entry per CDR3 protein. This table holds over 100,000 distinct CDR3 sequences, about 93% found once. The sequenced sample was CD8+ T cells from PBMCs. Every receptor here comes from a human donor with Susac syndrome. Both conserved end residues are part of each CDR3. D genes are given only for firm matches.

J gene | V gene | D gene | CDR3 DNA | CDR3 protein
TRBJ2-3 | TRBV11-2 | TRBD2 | TGTGCCAGCAGCTTAGAGGGACTAGCGGGGGCAGATACGCAGTATTTT | CASSLEGLAGADTQYF
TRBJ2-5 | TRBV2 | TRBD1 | TGTGCCAGCAATGACAGGGAGAGAGAGACCCAGTACTTC | CASNDRERETQYF
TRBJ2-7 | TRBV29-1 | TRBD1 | TGCAGCGTTGGGAGGGCTTCGGGACAGGGGACCTACGAGCAGTACTTC | CSVGRASGQGTYEQYF
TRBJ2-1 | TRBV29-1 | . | TGCAGCGCCGACGGAGGGGGGCAGAATGAGCAGTTCTTC | CSADGGGQNEQFF
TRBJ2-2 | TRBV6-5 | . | TGTGCCAGCAGTTACTCAGCGGCCGGGGAGCTGTTTTTT | CASSYSAAGELFF
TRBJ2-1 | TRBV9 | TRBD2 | TGTGCCAGCAGCTCCCGACTAGCGGGGGGCAACAATGAGCAGTTCTTC | CASSSRLAGGNNEQFF
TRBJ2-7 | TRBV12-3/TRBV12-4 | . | TGTGCCAGCAGTTCCATCAGGGGGGTCCGGGACGAGCAGTACTTC | CASSSIRGVRDEQYF
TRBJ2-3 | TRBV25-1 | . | TGTGCCAGCAGTGAATTGATGCGAGATACGCAGTATTTT | CASSELMRDTQYF
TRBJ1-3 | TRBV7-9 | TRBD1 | TGTGCCAGCAGCTCTGGACAGGTCTCTGGAAACACCATATATTTT | CASSSGQVSGNTIYF
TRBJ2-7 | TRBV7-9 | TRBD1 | TGTGCCAGCAGCGAACAAACTGACAGGGTTTACGAGCAGTACTTC | CASSEQTDRVYEQYF
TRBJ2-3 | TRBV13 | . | TGTGCCAGCAGCTCGCGGGGCAGTGGCACAGATACGCAGTATTTT | CASSSRGSGTDTQYF
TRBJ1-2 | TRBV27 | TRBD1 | TGTGCCAGCAGTGACAGGGGGCTCTATGGCTACACCTTC | CASSDRGLYGYTF
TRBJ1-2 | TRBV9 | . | TGTGCCAGCAGCGGGGGGGCAGGGATCATCCCAACCTTC | CASSGGAGIIPTF
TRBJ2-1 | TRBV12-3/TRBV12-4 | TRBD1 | TGTGCCAGCAGTTCCCGGGACAGGGTACCCTACAATGAGCAGTTCTTC | CASSSRDRVPYNEQFF
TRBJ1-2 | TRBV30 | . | TGTGCCTGCGCAACCCCCGGGATAAGTTATGGCTACACCTTC | CACATPGISYGYTF
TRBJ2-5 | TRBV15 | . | TGTGCCACCAGCAGTCTAGGGCTGACCCAGTACTTC | CATSSLGLTQYF
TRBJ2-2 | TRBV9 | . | TGTGCCAGCAGCGATCCACCTGGGGAGCTGTTTTTT | CASSDPPGELFF